The rows below give T cell receptor beta chains drawn from one sample of a study of Ad26.COV2.S vaccination and SARS-CoV-2 variants. Generated by immunoSEQ multiplex PCR, the TCRdb table keeps only in-frame clones and is missing some. Of around 450,000 clones detected, about 91% appear once; the ten largest clones hold about 2.4%. This specimen consisted of peripheral blood, obtained in a trial of Ad26.COV2.S vaccine versus placebo. The receptors stem from a person aged 18-65 years who received the Ad26.COV2.S COVID-19 vaccine or a placebo. The CDR3 runs from the conserved cysteine through the conserved F or W. A D gene is named only where the DNA matches it firmly. Size is stated for part of the rows, as once, few or many counts, or as a class when the clone is expanded.

V: TRBV7-9; D: TRBD1; length: 15; size: -; J: TRBJ1-3; DNA: TGTGCCAGCAGATTGGGGACAGGTCCTGGAAACACCATATATTTT; CDR3: CASRLGTGPGNTIYF
V: TRBV7-8; D: -; length: 13; size: -; J: TRBJ2-3; DNA: TGTGCCAGCAGCTTAGACCTCGCAGATACGCAGTATTTT; CDR3: CASSLDLADTQYF
V: TRBV7-8; D: -; length: 14; size: -; J: TRBJ1-2; DNA: TGTGCCAGCAGCCCCACCGGACAGAGTTATGGCTACACCTTC; CDR3: CASSPTGQSYGYTF
V: TRBV5-1; D: TRBD2; length: 17; size: -; J: TRBJ2-2; DNA: TGCGCCAGCAGCTTACCAAGACTAGCGGGGGGTGCCGGGGAGCTGTTTTTT; CDR3: CASSLPRLAGGAGELFF
V: TRBV5-1; D: -; length: 15; size: -; J: TRBJ2-2; DNA: TGCGCCAGCACCGAAATCCTAGGAAACACCGGGGAGCTGTTTTTT; CDR3: CASTEILGNTGELFF
V: TRBV24-1; D: -; length: 14; size: few; J: TRBJ2-7; DNA: TGTGCCACCAGTGATTCCCAGAAGGGTTTCGAGCAGTACTTC; CDR3: CATSDSQKGFEQYF
V: TRBV6-1; D: -; length: 12; size: -; J: TRBJ2-7; DNA: TGTGCCAGCAGTGAAGACTACTACGAGCAGTACTTC; CDR3: CASSEDYYEQYF
V: TRBV11-2; D: -; length: 13; size: -; J: TRBJ1-1; DNA: TGTGCCAGCAGCTTAGATCCCGCTCTGGAAGCTTTCTTT; CDR3: CASSLDPALEAFF
V: TRBV5-6; D: TRBD1; length: 15; size: -; J: TRBJ1-5; DNA: TGTGCCAGCAGCTTGAGGGACAGGGGAAATCAGCCCCAGCATTTT; CDR3: CASSLRDRGNQPQHF
V: TRBV5-5; D: -; length: 15; size: once; J: TRBJ1-6; DNA: TGTGCCAGCAGTGTGATGGTGGATGGGGTTTCACCCCTCCACTTT; CDR3: CASSVMVDGVSPLHF
V: TRBV7-9; D: -; length: 13; size: once; J: TRBJ1-4; DNA: TGTGCCAGCAGCTTAGCGCGTACTGGATTGCTGTTTTTT; CDR3: CASSLARTGLLFF
V: TRBV19; D: TRBD2; length: 15; size: -; J: TRBJ2-2; DNA: TGTGCCAGTAGTAGTCGGGGGGGAAACACCGGAGAGCTGTTTTTT; CDR3: CASSSRGGNTGELFF
V: TRBV5-8; D: -; length: 12; size: -; J: TRBJ2-3; DNA: TGTGCCAGCAGCTTGGATTTTGATACGCAGTATTTT; CDR3: CASSLDFDTQYF
V: TRBV4-2; D: TRBD1; length: 17; size: few; J: TRBJ1-3; DNA: TGTGCCAGCAGCTACTCGTGGAACAGGGGCGCTGGAAACACCATATATTTT; CDR3: CASSYSWNRGAGNTIYF
V: TRBV6-2/TRBV6-3; D: -; length: 11; size: -; J: TRBJ1-1; DNA: TGTGCCAGCAGTTACCCCACTGAAGCTTTCTTT; CDR3: CASSYPTEAFF
V: TRBV6-5; D: -; length: 14; size: -; J: TRBJ1-4; DNA: TGTGCCAGCAGGTTGACGGCCTTTAATGAAAAACTGTTTTTT; CDR3: CASRLTAFNEKLFF
V: TRBV3-1/TRBV3-2; D: -; length: 14; size: -; J: TRBJ2-5; DNA: TGTGCCAGCAGCCCCAGGGACTCACAAGAGACCCAGTACTTC; CDR3: CASSPRDSQETQYF
V: TRBV5-4; D: -; length: 13; size: -; J: TRBJ2-7; DNA: TGTGCCAGCAGCTTGAACAGGGCCTACGAGCAGTACTTC; CDR3: CASSLNRAYEQYF
V: TRBV7-8; D: TRBD2; length: 15; size: -; J: TRBJ2-2; DNA: TGTGCCAGCAGCTACCAGCTAGCGGGGACCGGGGAGCTGTTTTTT; CDR3: CASSYQLAGTGELFF
V: TRBV4-2; D: -; length: 15; size: once; J: TRBJ1-2; DNA: TGTGCCAGCAGCCAAGTGGTCGATTTTAACTATGGCTACACCTTC; CDR3: CASSQVVDFNYGYTF
V: TRBV12-3/TRBV12-4; D: -; length: 13; size: -; J: TRBJ1-2; DNA: TGTGCCAGCAGTAGCAGGGAGAACTATGGCTACACCTTC; CDR3: CASSSRENYGYTF
V: TRBV29-1; D: -; length: 13; size: once; J: TRBJ2-3; DNA: TGCAGCGTAAATGGGCGGGGAACAGATACGCAGTATTTT; CDR3: CSVNGRGTDTQYF
V: TRBV3-1/TRBV3-2; D: -; length: 15; size: -; J: TRBJ2-3; DNA: TGTGCCAGCAGCCCACGGGACTTCCCCCCAGATACGCAGTATTTT; CDR3: CASSPRDFPPDTQYF
V: TRBV7-3; D: -; length: 15; size: -; J: TRBJ1-2; DNA: TGTGCCAGCAGCCCGCAACCCGAGAATAACTATGGCTACACCTTC; CDR3: CASSPQPENNYGYTF
V: TRBV27; D: TRBD2; length: 17; size: -; J: TRBJ2-1; DNA: TGTGCCAGCAGCAGACCTCCCGGGACTAGCGGGGACAATGAGCAGTTCTTC; CDR3: CASSRPPGTSGDNEQFF
V: TRBV18; D: TRBD1; length: 15; size: -; J: TRBJ1-1; DNA: TGTGCCAGCTCACCACCGGGGCGGACAGGGGTTGAAGCTTTCTTT; CDR3: CASSPPGRTGVEAFF
V: TRBV5-4; D: TRBD2; length: 15; size: -; J: TRBJ2-7; DNA: TGTGCCAGCAGCTTGGTGGGACTAGGACCCTACGAGCAGTACTTC; CDR3: CASSLVGLGPYEQYF
V: TRBV5-6; D: TRBD1; length: 11; size: -; J: TRBJ2-5; DNA: TGTGCCAGCAGCCTGGACAGGGCCCAGTACTTC; CDR3: CASSLDRAQYF